Detailed here is one TCR beta chain. The antigen remains unidentified. The data were taken from a study of T cell responses to AZD1222 COVID-19 vaccine. Study-level results: Vaccine-associated CD4 TCRs spanned spike, dominant at 160-218 and 743-854. Seropositive status at baseline applied to only 5 to 7 AZD1222 recipients.

Profiled with immunoSEQ multiplex PCR; TCRdb holds only in-frame clones, not every one. Among under 150,000 clones listed, about 91% were seen once. With 4 bases removed from V and 6 bases from J, the gap between germline ends came to 16 bases. CDR1 is LGHNA, CDR2 YNFKEQ, per germline. CDR3 length: 14 amino acids. The receptor was derived from an adult in good health. This sample comprised peripheral blood, obtained on day 0 of AZD1222 vaccination. The chain recombines TRBV4-2 with TRBJ2-7; TRBD1 is a possible D gene (6 bases). This CDR3 reads CASSPRTALGEQYF. DNA of the CDR3: TGTGCCAGCAGCCCGAGGACAGCGTTAGGCGAGCAGTACTTC.